This TCR beta chain was sequenced in a study of cytomegalovirus exposure and HLA in healthy donors. The V and J ends lost 3 bases and 1 base respectively, with 7 bases between them. The CDR3 has 14 residues. CDR1 is ENHRY and CDR2 is SYGVKD in the germline V gene. 60 Vbeta and 13 Jbeta primers were used in PCR. This table comes from immunoSEQ multiplex PCR, and its TCRdb copy is limited to in-frame clones, with some not included. The sample gives under 110,000 clones, around 83% of which show up once; around 3.6% is in the top ten. J is TRBJ1-5 and V is TRBV10-3; no clear D gene. The receptor comes from a man aged 30 to 45 in good health and CMV-seronegative. The sequencing input was PBMCs. The CDR3 DNA reads TGTGCCATCAGTGACAAGGAGAGCAATCAGCCCCAGCATTTT. It encodes CAISDKESNQPQHF.